The clone carrying this TCR beta chain has just one count. Sequenced by immunoSEQ multiplex PCR; TCRdb stores in-frame clones only, minus some. The profile covers about 92,000 clones, with around 80% appearing a single time and around 9.5% taken by the ten largest. The sample belongs to a study of control samples from healthy donors and cancer patients. V lost 7 bases to trimming and J lost 1 base, with 8 bases between them. The CDR3 consists of 14 residues. CDR1 and CDR2 (germline): MNHNY, SVGAGI (reference sequence). The chain carries TRBV6-6 and TRBJ2-6; D is unclear. Specimen: blood. The receptor was isolated from a woman aged 55-69 years in good health. CDR3 loop: CASTQESGANVLTF. Written as DNA, the CDR3 is TGTGCCAGCACCCAAGAGTCTGGGGCCAACGTCCTGACTTTC.